The sequence of this T cell receptor (beta chain) was determined in a study of early T cells in non-severe SARS-CoV-2 infection. Study information: Whole-blood bulk RNA, unsorted, was sequenced, and chains were unpaired.

This clonotype showed up many times. Each cDNA molecule carried a unique molecular identifier. One entry per CDR3 protein results from TCRdb running MiXCR on the 5' RACE reads. The data hold over 55,000 distinct CDR3 sequences, with less than 9.5% observed a single time. Trimming removed 4 bases at V and 3 bases at J, with 7 bases between. The CDR3 spans 13 residues. Sequenced sample: whole blood. The origin of this receptor is an adult who was a healthcare worker with PCR-confirmed SARS-CoV-2 infection or an uninfected control (not recorded which). The chain combines TRBV12-3 or TRBV12-4 with TRBJ2-1; D gene ambiguous. CDR3 amino acids: CASSWEGYNEQFF. The DNA for the CDR3 is TGTGCCAGCAGTTGGGAAGGCTACAATGAGCAGTTCTTC.